Described below is a single T cell receptor beta chain sequence and its context. The antigen is not known. Trimming took 4 bases from V and 9 from J; bases not matched to a gene: 7. This CDR3 is built from 16 residues. Germline V gives CDR1 MNHNY, CDR2 SVGAGI (reference sequence). This specimen comes from a study of cytomegalovirus exposure and HLA in healthy donors. The PCR employed 60 Vbeta primers together with 13 Jbeta primers. Libraries were prepared by immunoSEQ multiplex PCR; TCRdb keeps only in-frame clonotypes and omits some of them. The data show over 110,000 clones, approximately 80% seen once. Study outcomes and limitations: Sequencing had likely introduced a cluster of highly shared sequence variants as an artifact.

V and J are TRBV6-6 and TRBJ2-2; 14 bases are a match to TRBD2. The specimen was PBMCs. This sequence originates from a woman in her thirties or forties in good health and CMV-seropositive. In nucleotides, the CDR3 is TGTGCCAGCAGTTTCAGACTAGCGGGAGGGTATCGGGAGCTGTTTTTT. Its translation is CASSFRLAGGYRELFF.